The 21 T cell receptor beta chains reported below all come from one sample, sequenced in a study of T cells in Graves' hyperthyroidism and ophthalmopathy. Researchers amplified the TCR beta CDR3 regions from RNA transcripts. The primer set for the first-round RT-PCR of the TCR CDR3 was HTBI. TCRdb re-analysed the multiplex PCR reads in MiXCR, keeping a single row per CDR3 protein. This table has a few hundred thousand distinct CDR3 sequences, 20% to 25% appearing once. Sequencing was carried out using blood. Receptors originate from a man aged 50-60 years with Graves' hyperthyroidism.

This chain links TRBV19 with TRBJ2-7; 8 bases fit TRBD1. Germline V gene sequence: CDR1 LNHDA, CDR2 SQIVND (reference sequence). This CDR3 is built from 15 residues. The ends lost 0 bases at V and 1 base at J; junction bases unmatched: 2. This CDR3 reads CASSIEDRVSYEQYF. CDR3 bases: TGTGCCAGTAGTATAGAGGACAGGGTGTCCTACGAGCAGTACTTC. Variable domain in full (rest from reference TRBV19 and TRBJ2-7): DGGITQSPKYLFRKEGQNVTLSCEQNLNHDAMYWYRQDPGQGLRLIYYSQIVNDFQKGDIAEGYSVSREKKESFPLTVTSAQKNPTAFYLCASSIEDRVSYEQYFGPGTRLTVT.

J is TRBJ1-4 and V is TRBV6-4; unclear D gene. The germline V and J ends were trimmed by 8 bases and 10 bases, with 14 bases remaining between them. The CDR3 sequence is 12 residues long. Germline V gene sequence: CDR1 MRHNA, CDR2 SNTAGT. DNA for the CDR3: TGTGCCAGCTTAGGGCCGGAAGGAAAACTGTTTTTT. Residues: CASLGPEGKLFF.

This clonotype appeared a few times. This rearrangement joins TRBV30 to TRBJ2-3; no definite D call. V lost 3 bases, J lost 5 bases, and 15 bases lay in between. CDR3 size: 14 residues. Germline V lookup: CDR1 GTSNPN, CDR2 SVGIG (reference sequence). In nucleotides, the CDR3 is TGTGCCTGGAGATCCATATCAGTTTTAGATACGCAGTATTTT. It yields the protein CAWRSISVLDTQYF.

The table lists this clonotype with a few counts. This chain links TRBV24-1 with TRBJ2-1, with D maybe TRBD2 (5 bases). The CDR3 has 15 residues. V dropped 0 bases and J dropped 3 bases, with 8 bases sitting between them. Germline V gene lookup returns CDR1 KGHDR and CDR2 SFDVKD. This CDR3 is CATSDLSRGYNEQFF. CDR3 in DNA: TGTGCCACCAGTGATTTGTCCCGGGGCTACAATGAGCAGTTCTTC.

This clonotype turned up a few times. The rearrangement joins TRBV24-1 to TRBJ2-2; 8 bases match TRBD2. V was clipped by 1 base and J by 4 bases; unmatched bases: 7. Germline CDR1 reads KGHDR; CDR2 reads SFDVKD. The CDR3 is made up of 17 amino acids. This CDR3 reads CATSDFDPSGSTGELFF. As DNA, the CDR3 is TGTGCCACCAGTGATTTTGACCCGAGCGGGAGCACCGGGGAGCTGTTTTTT.

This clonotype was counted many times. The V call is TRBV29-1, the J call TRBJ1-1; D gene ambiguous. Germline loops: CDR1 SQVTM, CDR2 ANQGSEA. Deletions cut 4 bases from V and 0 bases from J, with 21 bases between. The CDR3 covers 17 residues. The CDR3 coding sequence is TGCAGCGTTGGAGGGTCGGTGGGATTTTACATGAACACTGAAGCTTTCTTT. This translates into CSVGGSVGFYMNTEAFF.

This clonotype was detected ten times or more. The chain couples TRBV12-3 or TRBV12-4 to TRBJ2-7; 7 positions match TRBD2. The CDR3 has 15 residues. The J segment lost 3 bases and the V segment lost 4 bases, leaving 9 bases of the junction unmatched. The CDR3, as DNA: TGTGCCAGCAGTTACCAAGCTAGCGGACACTACGAGCAGTACTTC. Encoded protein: CASSYQASGHYEQYF.

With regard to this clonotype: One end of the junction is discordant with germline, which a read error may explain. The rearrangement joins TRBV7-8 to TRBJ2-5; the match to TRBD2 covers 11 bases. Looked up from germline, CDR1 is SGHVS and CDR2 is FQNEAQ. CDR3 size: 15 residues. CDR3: CAIPPSGTSGPRVDF. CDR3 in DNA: TGTGCCATCCCACCCTCCGGGACTAGCGGACCTCGGGTGGACTTC. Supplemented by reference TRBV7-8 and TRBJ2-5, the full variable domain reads GAGVSQSPRYKVAKRGQDVALRCDPISGHVSLFWYQQALGQGPEFLTYFQNEAQLDKSGLPSDRFFAERPEGSVSTLKIQRTQQEDSAVYLCAIPPSGTSGPRVDFGPGTRLLVL.

The CDR3 region has the DNA TGTGCCACCAGTGATCCCCGTGCTGTTACGGACACAGATACGCAGTATTTT. As protein: CATSDPRAVTDTDTQYF. The V and J genes are TRBV24-1 and TRBJ2-3; D not certain. The CDR3 extends over 17 amino acids. Between the trimmed V and J ends, which lost 3 bases and 2 bases, there was a span of 17 bases. Germline V lookup: CDR1 KGHDR, CDR2 SFDVKD.

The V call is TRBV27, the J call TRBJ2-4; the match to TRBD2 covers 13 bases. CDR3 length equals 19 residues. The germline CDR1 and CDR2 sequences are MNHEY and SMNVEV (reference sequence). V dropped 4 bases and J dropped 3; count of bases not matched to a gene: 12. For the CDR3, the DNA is TGTGCCAGCAGTTACTCCGGGACTAGCGGGACCATTGGCAAAAACATTCAGTACTTC. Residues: CASSYSGTSGTIGKNIQYF.

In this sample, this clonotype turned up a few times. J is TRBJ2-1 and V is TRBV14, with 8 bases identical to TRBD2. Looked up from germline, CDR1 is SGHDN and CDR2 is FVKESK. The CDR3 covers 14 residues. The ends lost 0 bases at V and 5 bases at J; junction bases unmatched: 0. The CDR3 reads CASSQELADNEQFF. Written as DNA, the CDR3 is TGTGCCAGCAGCCAAGAACTAGCGGACAATGAGCAGTTCTTC.

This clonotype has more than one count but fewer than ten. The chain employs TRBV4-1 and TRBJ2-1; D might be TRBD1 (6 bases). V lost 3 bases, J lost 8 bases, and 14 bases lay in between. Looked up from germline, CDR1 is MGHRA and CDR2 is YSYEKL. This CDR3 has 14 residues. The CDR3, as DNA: TGCGCCAGCAGCCAGGACAGCCCAGGGGATGAGCAGTTCTTC. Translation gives CASSQDSPGDEQFF.

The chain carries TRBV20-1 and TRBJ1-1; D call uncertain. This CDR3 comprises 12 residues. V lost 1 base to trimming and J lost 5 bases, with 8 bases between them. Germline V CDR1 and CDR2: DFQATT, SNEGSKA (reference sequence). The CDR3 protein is CSARAGVTEAFF. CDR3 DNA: TGCAGTGCTAGAGCTGGGGTAACTGAAGCTTTCTTT.

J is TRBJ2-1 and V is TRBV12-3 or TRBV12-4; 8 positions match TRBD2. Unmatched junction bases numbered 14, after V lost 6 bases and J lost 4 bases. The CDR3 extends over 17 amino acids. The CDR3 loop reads CASSKPGTRGLYNEQFF. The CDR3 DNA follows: TGTGCCAGCAGCAAACCGGGGACTAGGGGTCTTTACAATGAGCAGTTCTTC.

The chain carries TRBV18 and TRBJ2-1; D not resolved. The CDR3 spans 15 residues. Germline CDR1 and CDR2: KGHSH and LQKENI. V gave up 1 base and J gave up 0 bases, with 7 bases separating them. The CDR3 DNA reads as TGTGCCAGCTCACCACAGCAGTCCTCCTACAATGAGCAGTTCTTC. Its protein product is CASSPQQSSYNEQFF.

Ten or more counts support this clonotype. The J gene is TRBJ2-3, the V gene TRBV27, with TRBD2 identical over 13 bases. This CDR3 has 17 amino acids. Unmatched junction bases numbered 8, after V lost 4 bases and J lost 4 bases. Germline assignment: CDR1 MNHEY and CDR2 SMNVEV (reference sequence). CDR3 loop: CASSSRPGLAGPDTQYF. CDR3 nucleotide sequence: TGTGCCAGCAGTTCACGACCGGGACTAGCGGGACCAGATACGCAGTATTTT.

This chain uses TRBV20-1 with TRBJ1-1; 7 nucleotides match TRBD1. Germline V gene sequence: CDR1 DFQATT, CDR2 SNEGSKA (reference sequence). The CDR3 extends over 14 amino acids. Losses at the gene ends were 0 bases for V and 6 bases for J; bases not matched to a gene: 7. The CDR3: CSARDGAGGSEAFF. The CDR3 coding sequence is TGCAGTGCTAGAGATGGCGCAGGGGGATCTGAAGCTTTCTTT.

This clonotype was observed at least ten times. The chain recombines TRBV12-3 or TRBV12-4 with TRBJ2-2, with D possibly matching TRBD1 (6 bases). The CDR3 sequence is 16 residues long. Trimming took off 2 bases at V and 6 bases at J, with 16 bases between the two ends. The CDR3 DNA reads TGTGCCAGCAGTTTAAGTAGTCAGGGGAAGGCCGGGGAGCTGTTTTTT. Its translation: CASSLSSQGKAGELFF.

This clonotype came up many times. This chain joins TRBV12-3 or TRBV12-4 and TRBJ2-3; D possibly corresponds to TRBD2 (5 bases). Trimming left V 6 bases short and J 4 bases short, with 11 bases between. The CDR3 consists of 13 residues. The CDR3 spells CASRSTRADTQYF. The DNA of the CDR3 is TGTGCCAGCAGAAGTACTAGGGCAGATACGCAGTATTTT.

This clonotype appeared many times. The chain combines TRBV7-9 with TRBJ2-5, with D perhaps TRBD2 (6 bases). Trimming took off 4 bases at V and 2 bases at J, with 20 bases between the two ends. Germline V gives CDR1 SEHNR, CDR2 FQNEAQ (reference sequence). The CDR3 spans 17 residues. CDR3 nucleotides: TGTGCCAGCAGCTACGGAAGTCATGCTAGCGTACAAGAGACCCAGTACTTC. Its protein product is CASSYGSHASVQETQYF.

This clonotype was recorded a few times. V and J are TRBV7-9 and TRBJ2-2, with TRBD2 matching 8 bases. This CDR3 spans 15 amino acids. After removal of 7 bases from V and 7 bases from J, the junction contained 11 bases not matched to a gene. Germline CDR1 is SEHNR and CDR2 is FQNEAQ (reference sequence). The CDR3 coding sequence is TGTGCCAGCACGGCGCGGGAGGCAAGGAGCGGGGAGCTGTTTTTT. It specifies CASTAREARSGELFF.